The 22 T cell receptor beta chains below were found in one sample sequenced in a study of graft-versus-host responses after intestinal transplantation. Plates contained around 200,000 CFSE-labeled responder cells and around 200,000 irradiated, violet-dye-labeled stimulator cells. The repertoire was sequenced with immunoSEQ multiplex PCR; TCRdb's copy has only in-frame clones and lacks some. The sample consists of about 8,900 clones, around a quarter of them appearing once. Material: alloreactive CD8+ T cells from a mixed lymphocyte reaction culture, obtained before transplantation. Specified subset: CFSE-low proliferating T cells sorted from roughly 6-day pre-transplant mixed lymphocyte reaction (GvH or HvG direction). These receptors all come from a human patient who was an organ donor for intestinal transplantation.

In this sample, this clone turned up a few times. This chain joins TRBV27 and TRBJ1-2; possibly TRBD1 for D (5 bases). Germline V gene data show CDR1 as MNHEY and CDR2 as SMNVEV (reference sequence). V dropped 3 bases and J dropped 4 bases, with 12 bases sitting between them. CDR3 length: 14 amino acids. The CDR3 bases are TGTGCCAGCAGTTTTGGTGGGGACGGCTATGGCTACACCTTC. It translates to CASSFGGDGYGYTF.

CDR3 in amino acids: CASSLGQGLGNTIYF. In nucleotides, the CDR3 is TGCGCCAGCAGCTTGGGGCAGGGCCTTGGAAACACCATATATTTT. J is TRBJ1-3 and V is TRBV5-1; D possibly corresponds to TRBD1 (5 bases). Trimming stripped 0 bases from V and 3 bases from J, with 10 bases between. Germline values: CDR1 SGHRS, CDR2 YFSETQ. The CDR3 consists of 15 residues.

The J gene is TRBJ1-2, the V gene TRBV27, with D perhaps TRBD1 (6 bases). Trimming cost V 5 bases and J 6 bases, with 13 bases left between them. Germline assignment: CDR1 MNHEY and CDR2 SMNVEV (reference sequence). The CDR3 spans 13 residues. The CDR3 DNA sequence: TGTGCCAGCAGTAATACAGGGTACGATGGCTACACCTTC. Its translation is CASSNTGYDGYTF.

This clone qualifies as medium-sized. This rearrangement joins TRBV4-3 to TRBJ2-1, with TRBD1 identical over 9 bases. The V and J ends lost 4 bases and 5 bases, in that order; junction bases with no gene match: 6. The CDR3 runs to 15 residues. In germline, CDR1 is LGHNA, CDR2 YSLEER. This CDR3 reads CASSPGTGWNNEQFF. Written as DNA, the CDR3 is TGCGCCAGCAGCCCCGGGACAGGGTGGAACAATGAGCAGTTCTTC.

The table lists this clone with a few counts. The rearrangement uses TRBV5-6 and TRBJ1-1, with a tentative D call TRBD1 (6 bases). CDR3 length: 15 residues. The germline CDR1 and CDR2 sequences are SGHDT and YYEEEE. Trimming removed 6 bases from V and 5 bases from J, with 20 bases in between. The CDR3 DNA is TGTGCCAGCACCCTGGGGGGGGCCTGGGGGACTGAAGCTTTCTTT. The encoded protein is CASTLGGAWGTEAFF.

This clone was seen a few times. The V gene is TRBV11-2, the J gene TRBJ2-7, with 7 bases lining up with TRBD1. CDR1 is SGHAT and CDR2 is FQNNGV in the germline V gene. The CDR3 sequence is 15 residues long. The trim removed 5 bases at V and 0 bases at J, leaving 7 bases unmatched. CDR3 nucleotide sequence: TGTGCCAGCAGCCCAATACAGGGGAGCTCCTACGAGCAGTACTTC. Amino acids: CASSPIQGSSYEQYF.

This chain joins TRBV5-3 and TRBJ2-7, with 9 bases that match TRBD1. TRBV5-3 is an open reading frame, and its role is uncertain. The CDR3 runs 14 residues. Unmatched junction bases numbered 11, after V lost 8 bases and J lost 5 bases. CDR3 sequence reads: CASSSGTGSNEQYF. The CDR3 coding sequence is TGTGCCAGCAGTTCGGGGACAGGGAGCAACGAGCAGTACTTC.

A few counts support this clone. The chain couples TRBV5-1 to TRBJ2-7; 8 bases agree with TRBD1. In germline, CDR1 is SGHRS, CDR2 YFSETQ. The CDR3 is 14 amino acids. V trimming: 2 bases; J trimming: 3 bases; junction bases outside the gene matches: 4. The DNA of the CDR3 is TGCGCCAGCAGCTTAGGGACAGGTAACTACGAGCAGTACTTC. This codes for CASSLGTGNYEQYF. The full variable domain, in which reference TRBV5-1 and TRBJ2-7 provide the parts outside the CDR3, is KAGVTQTPRYLIKTRGQQVTLSCSPISGHRSVSWYQQTPGQGLQFLFEYFSETQRNKGNFPGRFSGRQFSNSRSEMNVSTLELGDSALYLCASSLGTGNYEQYFGPGTRLTVT.

V gene TRBV5-1 combines with J gene TRBJ2-1; D not resolved. Trimming left V 2 bases short and J 8 bases short, with 14 bases between. Germline CDR1 reads SGHRS; CDR2 reads YFSETQ. The CDR3 has 14 amino acids. The CDR3 DNA follows: TGCGCCAGCAGCTTAGGCACAGCTGCCCATGAGCAGTTCTTC. It encodes CASSLGTAAHEQFF. Variable domain in full (rest from reference TRBV5-1 and TRBJ2-1): KAGVTQTPRYLIKTRGQQVTLSCSPISGHRSVSWYQQTPGQGLQFLFEYFSETQRNKGNFPGRFSGRQFSNSRSEMNVSTLELGDSALYLCASSLGTAAHEQFFGPGTRLTVL.

In this sample, this clone is medium-sized. The chain joins TRBV4-3 to TRBJ1-2, with D unclear. Germline values: CDR1 LGHNA, CDR2 YSLEER. The V end lost 0 bases, the J end lost 1 base, and 6 bases lay between the germline ends. This CDR3 has 14 residues. The CDR3 DNA sequence: TGCGCCAGCAGCCAAGACGTGGGTAACTATGGCTACACCTTC. This translates into CASSQDVGNYGYTF.

A remark on this clone: A far larger clone is off by one base, so a read error is likely. V usage is TRBV5-1 and J usage is TRBJ2-7, with 10 positions matching TRBD1. There are 14 residues in the CDR3. The ends lost 0 bases at V and 5 bases at J; junction bases unmatched: 2. Per germline, CDR1 SGHRS and CDR2 YFSETQ. The CDR3 spells CASSLGQGADEQYF. CDR3 DNA sequence: TGCGCCAGCAGCTTGGGACAGGGGGCGGACGAGCAGTACTTC.

This clone was found a few times. The chain recombines TRBV9 with TRBJ2-7; TRBD2 agrees at 11 bases. The CDR3 totals 15 residues. V lost 0 bases, J lost 3 bases, and 2 bases stayed unmatched. Germline V gives CDR1 SGDLS, CDR2 YYNGEE. The CDR3 region has the DNA TGTGCCAGCAGCGTAGATGGACTAGCGGGCTACGAGCAGTACTTC. Amino acids: CASSVDGLAGYEQYF. The variable domain in full, completed from reference TRBV9 and TRBJ2-7, reads DSGVTQTPKHLITATGQRVTLRCSPRSGDLSVYWYQQSLDQGLQFLIQYYNGEERAKGNILERFSAQQFPDLHSELNLSSLELGDSALYFCASSVDGLAGYEQYFGPGTRLTVT.

This clone was recorded once. The gene calls are TRBV13 and TRBJ2-5; D is undetermined. V was clipped by 1 base and J by 2 bases, with 5 bases between them. CDR1 and CDR2 (germline): PRHDT, FYEKMQ (reference sequence). This CDR3 spans 13 amino acids. The CDR3 DNA reads TGTGCCAGCAGCTTAGCAGATCAAGAGACCCAGTACTTC. Protein sequence: CASSLADQETQYF.

CDR3 loop: CASSYSSNQPQHF. DNA of the CDR3: TGTGCCAGCAGTTACAGTAGCAATCAGCCCCAGCATTTT. The chain joins TRBV2 to TRBJ1-5; D unresolved. From germline, CDR1 is SNHLY and CDR2 FYNNEI. This CDR3 comprises 13 residues. Trimming pared 5 bases from V and 0 bases from J, leaving 5 bases between.

As to this clone: This may be a read error: a much more frequent sequence differs by one nucleotide. The rearrangement joins TRBV4-1 to TRBJ2-7, with 8 bases fitting TRBD2. This CDR3 region has 15 residues. The germline V gene has CDR1 MGHRA and CDR2 YSYEKL. V lost 2 bases to trimming and J lost 6 bases; unmatched junction nucleotides: 9. In nucleotides, the CDR3 is TGCGCCAGCAGCCAAACTAGCGGATCGGGCGGCGAGCAGTACTTC. This sequence encodes CASSQTSGSGGEQYF.

The chain is built from TRBV29-1 and TRBJ1-2; tentatively, D is TRBD1 (6 bases). Per germline, CDR1 SQVTM and CDR2 ANQGSEA. The CDR3 consists of 16 residues. Trimming pared 4 bases from V and 5 bases from J, leaving 23 bases between. CDR3 protein: CSVGRQRESGEYGYTF. Here the CDR3 DNA reads TGCAGCGTTGGAAGGCAGAGGGAATCAGGGGAATATGGCTACACCTTC. Complete variable domain (other parts from reference TRBV29-1 and TRBJ1-2): SAVISQKPSRDICQRGTSLTIQCQVDSQVTMMFWYRQQPGQSLTLIATANQGSEATYESGFVIDKFPISRPNLTFSTLTVSNMSPEDSSIYLCSVGRQRESGEYGYTFGSGTRLTVV.

This chain joins TRBV19 and TRBJ2-2; 8 bases are shared with TRBD2. CDR3 length equals 17 residues. Germline V gene data show CDR1 as LNHDA and CDR2 as SQIVND (reference sequence). With 0 bases clipped from V and 4 bases from J, the junction kept 7 bases outside the gene matches. The CDR3 here is CASSIDLSGGVTGELFF. The CDR3 bases are TGTGCCAGTAGTATAGATCTTTCCGGGGGGGTCACCGGGGAGCTGTTTTTT. The variable domain in full, with the rest retrieved from reference TRBV19 and TRBJ2-2, is DGGITQSPKYLFRKEGQNVTLSCEQNLNHDAMYWYRQDPGQGLRLIYYSQIVNDFQKGDIAEGYSVSREKKESFPLTVTSAQKNPTAFYLCASSIDLSGGVTGELFFGEGSRLTVL.

This chain joins TRBV27 and TRBJ2-5; TRBD2 matches 12 bases. After removal of 6 bases from V and 4 bases from J, the junction contained 9 bases not matched to a gene. CDR3 length: 16 amino acids. CDR1 and CDR2 (germline): MNHEY, SMNVEV (reference sequence). CDR3 in amino acids: CASSTTSGGLGETQYF. CDR3 in DNA: TGTGCCAGCAGCACCACTAGCGGGGGGCTAGGAGAGACCCAGTACTTC.

V gene TRBV7-6 combines with J gene TRBJ2-7, with 7 bases matching TRBD2. Germline V lookup: CDR1 SGHVS, CDR2 FNYEAQ. This CDR3 has 12 amino acids. Losses at the gene ends were 6 bases for V and 4 bases for J; bases not matched to a gene: 3. The DNA for the CDR3 is TGTGCCAGCAGTTGGGGGGGGTACGAGCAGTACTTC. This gives the protein CASSWGGYEQYF. The whole variable domain, filled in from reference TRBV7-6 and TRBJ2-7, reads GAGVSQSPRYKVTKRGQDVALRCDPISGHVSLYWYRQALGQGPEFLTYFNYEAQQDKSGLPNDRFSAERPEGSISTLTIQRTEQRDSAMYRCASSWGGYEQYFGPGTRLTVT.

Note on this clone: An end of the junction differs from the germline gene, which may be a read error. The chain joins TRBV5-3 to TRBJ2-7; D possibly corresponds to TRBD2 (6 bases). TRBV5-3 is known as an ORF, though its function is uncertain. The CDR3 runs 14 residues. The chain's CDR3 is CASSLAGTYYEQYF. Written as DNA, the CDR3 is TGTGCCAGCAGCTTGGCGGGGACGTACTACGAGCAGTACTTC.

This clone was seen more than once but under ten times. The chain has TRBV10-1 and TRBJ2-7; tentative D call: TRBD1 (5 bases). The V gene lost 3 bases and the J gene lost 8 bases, with 17 bases spanning the gap. The CDR3 runs to 14 residues. CDR1 is WNHNN and CDR2 is SYGVQD in the germline V gene (reference sequence). The CDR3 DNA reads TGCGCCAGCAGTGACTCAGACACCTGGGGCCAGCAGTACTTC. It is translated as CASSDSDTWGQQYF.

Comment on this clone: A much bigger clone sits one base away, suggesting this may be a read error. Other nucleotide sequences from this sample produce the same CDR3. The V gene is TRBV27, the J gene TRBJ2-2; TRBD2 matches at 12 bases. The junction had 9 bases not matched to a gene; V was cut back by 6 bases and J by 4 bases. The CDR3 spans 17 residues. CDR1 is MNHEY and CDR2 is SMNVEV in the germline V gene (reference sequence). The CDR3 sequence is CASRPPRLAGATGELFF. The CDR3 DNA is TGTGCCAGCAGGCCACCCCGACTAGCGGGGGCCACCGGGGAGCTGTTTTTT.